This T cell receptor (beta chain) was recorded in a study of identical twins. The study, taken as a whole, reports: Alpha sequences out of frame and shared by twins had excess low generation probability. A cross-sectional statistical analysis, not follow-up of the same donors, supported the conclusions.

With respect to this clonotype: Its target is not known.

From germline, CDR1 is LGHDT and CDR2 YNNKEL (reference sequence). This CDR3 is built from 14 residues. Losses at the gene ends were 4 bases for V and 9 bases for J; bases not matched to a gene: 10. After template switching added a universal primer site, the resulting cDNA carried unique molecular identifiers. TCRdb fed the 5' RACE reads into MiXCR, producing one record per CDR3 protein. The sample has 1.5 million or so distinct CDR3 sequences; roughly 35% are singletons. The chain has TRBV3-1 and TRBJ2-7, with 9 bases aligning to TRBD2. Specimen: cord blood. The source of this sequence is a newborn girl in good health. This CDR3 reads CASSLAGAYNGQYF. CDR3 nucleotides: TGTGCCAGCAGCCTAGCGGGGGCCTACAATGGGCAGTACTTC.